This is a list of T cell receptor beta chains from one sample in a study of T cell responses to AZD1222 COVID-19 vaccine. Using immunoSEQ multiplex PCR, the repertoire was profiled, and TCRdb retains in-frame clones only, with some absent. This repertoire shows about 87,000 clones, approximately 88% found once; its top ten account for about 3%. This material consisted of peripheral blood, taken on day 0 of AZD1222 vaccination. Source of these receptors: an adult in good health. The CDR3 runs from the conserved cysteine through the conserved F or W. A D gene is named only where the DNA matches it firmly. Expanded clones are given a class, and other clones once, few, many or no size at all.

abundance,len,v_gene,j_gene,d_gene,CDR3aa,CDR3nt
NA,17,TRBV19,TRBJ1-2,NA,CASSIGGNAGADYGYTF,TGTGCCAGTAGTATAGGAGGTAACGCAGGGGCCGACTATGGCTACACCTTC
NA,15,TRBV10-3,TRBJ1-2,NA,CAISDPHRDNYGYTF,TGTGCCATCAGTGATCCGCACAGGGATAACTATGGCTACACCTTC
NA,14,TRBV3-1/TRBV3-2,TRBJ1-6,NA,CASSPIIGSSPLHF,TGTGCCAGCAGCCCGATCATTGGGAGCTCACCCCTCCACTTT
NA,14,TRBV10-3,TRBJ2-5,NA,CAISATENQETQYF,TGTGCCATCAGCGCGACAGAGAACCAAGAGACCCAGTACTTC
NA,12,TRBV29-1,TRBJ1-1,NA,CSVLRGGTEAFF,TGCAGCGTGCTTAGGGGGGGGACTGAAGCTTTCTTT
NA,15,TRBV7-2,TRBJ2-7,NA,CASSLGAAKSYEQYF,TGTGCCAGCAGCTTAGGGGCGGCAAAGTCCTACGAGCAGTACTTC
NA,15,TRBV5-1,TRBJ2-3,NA,CASSLGRGVTDTQYF,TGCGCCAGCAGCTTGGGCCGGGGAGTCACAGATACGCAGTATTTT
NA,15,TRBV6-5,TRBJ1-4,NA,CASRGMGRSGEKLFF,TGTGCCAGCAGGGGCATGGGGCGGTCAGGTGAAAAACTGTTTTTT
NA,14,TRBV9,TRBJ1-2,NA,CASSVGGVNYGYTF,TGTGCCAGCAGCGTAGGTGGGGTAAACTATGGCTACACCTTC
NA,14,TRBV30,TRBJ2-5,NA,CAWSAEIRQETQYF,TGTGCCTGGAGCGCTGAGATAAGACAAGAGACCCAGTACTTC
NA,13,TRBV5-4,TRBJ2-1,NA,CASSSVGLDEQFF,TGTGCCAGCAGCTCGGTGGGCTTGGATGAGCAGTTCTTC
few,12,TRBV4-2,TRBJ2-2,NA,CASSQRPGELFF,TGTGCCAGCAGCCAACGTCCCGGGGAGCTGTTTTTT
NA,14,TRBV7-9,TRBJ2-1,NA,CASSLAGQGNEQFF,TGTGCCAGCAGCTTAGCAGGACAAGGCAATGAGCAGTTCTTC
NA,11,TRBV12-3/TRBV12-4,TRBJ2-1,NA,CASSFVNEQFF,TGTGCCAGCAGTTTTGTAAATGAGCAGTTCTTC
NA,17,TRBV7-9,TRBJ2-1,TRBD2,CASSRGGLAGEGNEQFF,TGTGCCAGCAGCAGGGGAGGTCTAGCGGGAGAAGGGAATGAGCAGTTCTTC
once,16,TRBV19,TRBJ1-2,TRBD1,CASSERQGGSNYGYTF,TGTGCCAGTAGTGAAAGACAGGGGGGAAGTAACTATGGCTACACCTTC
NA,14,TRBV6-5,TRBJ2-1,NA,CASELESSYNEQFF,TGTGCCAGTGAGCTGGAGAGCTCCTACAATGAGCAGTTCTTC
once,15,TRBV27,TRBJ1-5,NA,CASKKGYRTPQPQHF,TGTGCCAGCAAGAAGGGATATAGGACCCCCCAGCCCCAGCATTTT
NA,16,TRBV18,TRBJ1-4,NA,CASSPAPEPQYEKLFF,TGTGCCAGCTCACCGGCCCCCGAGCCGCAATATGAAAAACTGTTTTTT
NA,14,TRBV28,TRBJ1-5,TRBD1,CASSSGQRNQPQHF,TGTGCCAGCAGTTCGGGACAGAGAAATCAGCCCCAGCATTTT
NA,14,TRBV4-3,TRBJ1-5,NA,CASSQGSGSQPQHF,TGCGCCAGCAGCCAAGGTTCGGGTAGTCAGCCCCAGCATTTT
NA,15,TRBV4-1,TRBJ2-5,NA,CASSQVVSGVETQYF,TGCGCCAGCAGCCAAGTAGTTTCGGGAGTTGAGACCCAGTACTTC
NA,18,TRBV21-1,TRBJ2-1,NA,CASSRISSGRSAYNEQFF,TGTGCCAGCAGCAGGATATCTAGCGGGAGATCTGCCTACAATGAGCAGTTCTTC
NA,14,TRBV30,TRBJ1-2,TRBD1,CAWSVTGVVWGYTF,TGTGCCTGGAGTGTAACAGGGGTCGTCTGGGGCTACACCTTC
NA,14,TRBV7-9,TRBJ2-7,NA,CASSSIWGSYEQYF,TGTGCCAGCAGCTCAATATGGGGGAGCTACGAGCAGTACTTC
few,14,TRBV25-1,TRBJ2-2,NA,CASSTGDYTGELFF,TGTGCCAGCAGTACAGGGGACTACACCGGGGAGCTGTTTTTT
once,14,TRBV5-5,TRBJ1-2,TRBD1,CASSFSSTGGGYTF,TGTGCCAGCAGCTTCAGTAGTACAGGGGGTGGCTACACCTTC
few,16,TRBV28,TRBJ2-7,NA,CASSAWSGQPTYEQYF,TGTGCCAGCAGTGCTTGGTCTGGACAACCGACCTACGAGCAGTACTTC
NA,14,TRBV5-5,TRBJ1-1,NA,CASSLGGTNTEAFF,TGTGCCAGCAGCTTGGGGGGGACGAACACTGAAGCTTTCTTT
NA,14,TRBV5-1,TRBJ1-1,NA,CASSWSDLNTEAFF,TGCGCCAGCAGCTGGTCAGATCTGAACACTGAAGCTTTCTTT
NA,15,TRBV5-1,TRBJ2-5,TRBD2,CASSLGFSGEETQYF,TGCGCCAGCAGCTTGGGCTTTAGCGGGGAAGAGACCCAGTACTTC
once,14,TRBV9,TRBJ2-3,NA,CASSPHPSTDTQYF,TGTGCCAGCAGCCCGCACCCAAGCACAGATACGCAGTATTTT
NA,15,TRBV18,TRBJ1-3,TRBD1,CASSPGTGSGNTIYF,TGTGCCAGCTCACCAGGGACAGGGTCTGGAAACACCATATATTTT
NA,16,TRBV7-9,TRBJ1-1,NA,CASSDRDDLKNTEAFF,TGTGCCAGCAGCGACCGGGACGATTTAAAGAACACTGAAGCTTTCTTT
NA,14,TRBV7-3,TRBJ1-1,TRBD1,CASSLQGAGSEAFF,TGTGCCAGCAGCTTACAGGGGGCAGGGTCTGAAGCTTTCTTT
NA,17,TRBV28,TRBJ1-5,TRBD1,CASSQLTGTGFGQPQHF,TGTGCCAGCAGTCAACTTACCGGGACAGGTTTCGGTCAGCCCCAGCATTTT
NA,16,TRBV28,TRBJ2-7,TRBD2,CASSLWTSGNRYEQYF,TGTGCCAGCAGTTTGTGGACTAGCGGGAACCGGTACGAGCAGTACTTC
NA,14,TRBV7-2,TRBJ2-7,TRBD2,CASSLGLAGYEQYF,TGTGCCAGCAGCCTCGGACTAGCCGGATACGAGCAGTACTTC
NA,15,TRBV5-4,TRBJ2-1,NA,CASSLGLGTYNEQFF,TGTGCCAGCAGCTTGGGTTTGGGGACCTACAATGAGCAGTTCTTC
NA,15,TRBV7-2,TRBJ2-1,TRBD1,CASSSDRGSYNEQFF,TGTGCCAGCAGCTCTGACAGGGGGTCCTACAATGAGCAGTTCTTC
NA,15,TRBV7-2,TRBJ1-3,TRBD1,CASSSGQVSGNTIYF,TGTGCCAGCAGCTCGGGACAGGTCTCTGGAAACACCATATATTTT
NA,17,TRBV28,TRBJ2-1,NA,CASSFWGNAGSNNEQFF,TGTGCCAGCAGTTTTTGGGGGAACGCAGGATCAAACAATGAGCAGTTCTTC
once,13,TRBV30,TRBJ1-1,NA,CAWSVEGNTEAFF,TGTGCCTGGAGTGTGGAGGGAAACACTGAAGCTTTCTTT
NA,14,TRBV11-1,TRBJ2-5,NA,CASSLFGFRGTQYF,TGTGCCAGCAGCTTATTTGGGTTTCGAGGGACCCAGTACTTC
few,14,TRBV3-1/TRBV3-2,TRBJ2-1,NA,CASRNQQGHNEQFF,TGTGCCAGCAGGAATCAACAGGGTCACAATGAGCAGTTCTTC
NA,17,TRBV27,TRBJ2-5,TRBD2,CASSSGTSGRGGETQYF,TGTGCCAGCAGTTCCGGGACTAGCGGGAGGGGAGGAGAGACCCAGTACTTC
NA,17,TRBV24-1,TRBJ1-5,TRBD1,CATSDGETGQSYQPQHF,TGTGCCACCAGTGATGGGGAGACAGGGCAATCCTATCAGCCCCAGCATTTT
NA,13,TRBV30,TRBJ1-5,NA,CAWSNRWFKPQHF,TGTGCCTGGAGTAACAGGTGGTTTAAGCCCCAGCATTTT
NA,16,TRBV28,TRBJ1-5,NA,CASRRRGYREHQPQHF,TGTGCCAGCAGACGAAGGGGTTACAGGGAACATCAGCCCCAGCATTTT
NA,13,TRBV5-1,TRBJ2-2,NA,CASSFTGTGELFF,TGCGCCAGCAGCTTTACAGGAACCGGGGAGCTGTTTTTT
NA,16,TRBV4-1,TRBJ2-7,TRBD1,CASSQLISDRDHEQYF,TGCGCCAGCAGCCAGTTAATCTCGGACAGGGACCACGAGCAGTACTTC